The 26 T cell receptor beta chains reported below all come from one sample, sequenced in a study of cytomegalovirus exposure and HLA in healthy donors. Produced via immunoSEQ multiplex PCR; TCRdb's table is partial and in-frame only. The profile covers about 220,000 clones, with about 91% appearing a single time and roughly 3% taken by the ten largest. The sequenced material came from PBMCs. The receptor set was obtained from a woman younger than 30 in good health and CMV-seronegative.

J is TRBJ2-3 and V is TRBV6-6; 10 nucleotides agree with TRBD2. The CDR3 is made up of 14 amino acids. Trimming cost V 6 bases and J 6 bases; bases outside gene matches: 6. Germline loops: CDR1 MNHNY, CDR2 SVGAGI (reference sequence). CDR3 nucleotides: TGTGCCAGCAGACAACTAGCGGGAAGGGATACGCAGTATTTT. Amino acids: CASRQLAGRDTQYF.

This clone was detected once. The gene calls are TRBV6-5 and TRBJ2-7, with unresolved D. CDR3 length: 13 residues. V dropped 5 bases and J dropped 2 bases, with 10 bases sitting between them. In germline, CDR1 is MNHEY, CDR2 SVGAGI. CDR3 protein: CASSTGPAYEQYF. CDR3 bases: TGTGCCAGCAGTACGGGTCCGGCCTACGAGCAGTACTTC.

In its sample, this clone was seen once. The CDR3 protein is CASSLLDRGYEQYF. The CDR3 DNA reads TGTGCCAGCAGTTTACTAGACAGGGGCTACGAGCAGTACTTC. J is TRBJ2-7 and V is TRBV27; 8 nucleotides match TRBD1. The CDR3 has 14 residues. Losses at the gene ends were 2 bases for V and 3 bases for J; bases not matched to a gene: 3. Per the germline V gene, CDR1 is MNHEY and CDR2 is SMNVEV (reference sequence).

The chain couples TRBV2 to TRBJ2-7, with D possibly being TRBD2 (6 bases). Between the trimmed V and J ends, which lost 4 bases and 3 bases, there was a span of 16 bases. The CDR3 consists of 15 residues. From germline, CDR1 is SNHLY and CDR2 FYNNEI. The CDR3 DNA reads TGTGCCAGCAGTGTGGGGACTTCGAGGCTCTACGAGCAGTACTTC. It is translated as CASSVGTSRLYEQYF.

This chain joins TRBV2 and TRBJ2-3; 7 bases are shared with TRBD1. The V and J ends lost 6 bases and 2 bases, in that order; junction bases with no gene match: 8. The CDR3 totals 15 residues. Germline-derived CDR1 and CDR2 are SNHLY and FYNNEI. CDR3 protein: CASSSTDRDTDTQYF. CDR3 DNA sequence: TGTGCCAGCAGCTCTACAGACAGGGACACAGATACGCAGTATTTT.

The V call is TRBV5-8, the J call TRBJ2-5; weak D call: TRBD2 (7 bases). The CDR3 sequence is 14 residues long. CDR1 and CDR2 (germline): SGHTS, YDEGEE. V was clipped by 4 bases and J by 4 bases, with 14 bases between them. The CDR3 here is CASSREVQGETQYF. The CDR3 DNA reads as TGTGCCAGCAGCCGGGAGGTACAGGGAGAGACCCAGTACTTC.

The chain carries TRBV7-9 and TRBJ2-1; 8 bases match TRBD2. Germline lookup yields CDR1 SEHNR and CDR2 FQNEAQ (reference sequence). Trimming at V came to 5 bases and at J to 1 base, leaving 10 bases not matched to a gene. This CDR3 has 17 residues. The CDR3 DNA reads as TGTGCCAGCAGCCCCCTCCGGGGACTAGGTTCCTACAATGAGCAGTTCTTC. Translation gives CASSPLRGLGSYNEQFF.

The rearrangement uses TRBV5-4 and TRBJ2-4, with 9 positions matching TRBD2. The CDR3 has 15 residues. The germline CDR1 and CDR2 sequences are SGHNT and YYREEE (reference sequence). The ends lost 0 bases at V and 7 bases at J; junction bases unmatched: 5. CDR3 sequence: CASSLAASGANIQYF. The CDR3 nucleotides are TGTGCCAGCAGCTTGGCAGCTAGCGGGGCGAACATTCAGTACTTC.

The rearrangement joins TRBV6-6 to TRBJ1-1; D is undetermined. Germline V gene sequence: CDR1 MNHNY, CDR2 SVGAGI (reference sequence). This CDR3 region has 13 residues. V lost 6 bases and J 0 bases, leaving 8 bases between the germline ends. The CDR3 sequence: CASRTSMNTEAFF. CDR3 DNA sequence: TGTGCCAGCAGGACAAGCATGAACACTGAAGCTTTCTTT.

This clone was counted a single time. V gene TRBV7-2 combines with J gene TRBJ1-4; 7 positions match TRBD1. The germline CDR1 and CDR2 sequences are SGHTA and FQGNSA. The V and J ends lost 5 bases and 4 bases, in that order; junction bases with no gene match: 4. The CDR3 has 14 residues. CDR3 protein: CASSRDSRNEKLFF. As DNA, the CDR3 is TGTGCCAGCAGCCGGGACAGCCGTAATGAAAAACTGTTTTTT.

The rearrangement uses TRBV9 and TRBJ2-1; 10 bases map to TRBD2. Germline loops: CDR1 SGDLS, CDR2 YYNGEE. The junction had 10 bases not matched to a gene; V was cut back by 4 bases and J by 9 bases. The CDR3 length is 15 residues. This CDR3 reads CASSPEGTSDSEQFF. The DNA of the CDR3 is TGTGCCAGCAGCCCGGAAGGGACTAGCGACAGTGAGCAGTTCTTC. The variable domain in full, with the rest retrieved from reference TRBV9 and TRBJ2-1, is DSGVTQTPKHLITATGQRVTLRCSPRSGDLSVYWYQQSLDQGLQFLIQYYNGEERAKGNILERFSAQQFPDLHSELNLSSLELGDSALYFCASSPEGTSDSEQFFGPGTRLTVL.

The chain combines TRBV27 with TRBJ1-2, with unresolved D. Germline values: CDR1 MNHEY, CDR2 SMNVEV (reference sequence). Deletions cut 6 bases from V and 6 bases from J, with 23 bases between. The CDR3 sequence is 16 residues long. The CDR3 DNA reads TGTGCCAGCAGCACCCCGGGGAGTGAATTTGTGCATGGCTACACCTTC. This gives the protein CASSTPGSEFVHGYTF.

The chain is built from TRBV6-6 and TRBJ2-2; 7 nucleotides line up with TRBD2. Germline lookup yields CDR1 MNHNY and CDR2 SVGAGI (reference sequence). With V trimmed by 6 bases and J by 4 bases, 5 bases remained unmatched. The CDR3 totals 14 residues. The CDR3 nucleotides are TGTGCCAGCAGGGGACTATCGGGCACCGGGGAGCTGTTTTTT. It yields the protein CASRGLSGTGELFF.

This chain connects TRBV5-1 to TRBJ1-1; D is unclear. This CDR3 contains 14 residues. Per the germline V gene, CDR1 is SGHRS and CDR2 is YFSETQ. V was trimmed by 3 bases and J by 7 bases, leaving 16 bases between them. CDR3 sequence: CASSSADISSEAFF. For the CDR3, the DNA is TGCGCCAGCAGCTCAGCCGACATTTCGAGTGAAGCTTTCTTT.

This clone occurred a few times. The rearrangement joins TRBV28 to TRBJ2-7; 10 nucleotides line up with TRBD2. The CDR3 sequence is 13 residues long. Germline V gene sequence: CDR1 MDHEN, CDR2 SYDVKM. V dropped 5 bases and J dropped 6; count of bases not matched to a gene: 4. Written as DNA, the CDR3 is TGTGCCAGCAGTGTGGCTAGCGGGAGCGAGCAGTACTTC. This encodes CASSVASGSEQYF.

The CDR3 reads CASSLTTQLAYEQYF. The CDR3 DNA is TGCGCCAGCAGCTTGACGACACAGTTGGCCTACGAGCAGTACTTC. The J gene is TRBJ2-7, the V gene TRBV5-1, with D unresolved. Trimming took 1 base from V and 2 from J, leaving 13 bases between them. The CDR3 sequence is 15 residues long. Per the germline V gene, CDR1 is SGHRS and CDR2 is YFSETQ.

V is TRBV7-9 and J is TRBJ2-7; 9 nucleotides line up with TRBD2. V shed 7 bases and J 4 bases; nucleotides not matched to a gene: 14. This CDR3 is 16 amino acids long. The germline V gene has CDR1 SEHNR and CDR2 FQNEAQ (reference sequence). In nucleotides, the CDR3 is TGTGCCAGCACCCTCTACAGAGCGGGAGGCAAATACGAGCAGTACTTC. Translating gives CASTLYRAGGKYEQYF.

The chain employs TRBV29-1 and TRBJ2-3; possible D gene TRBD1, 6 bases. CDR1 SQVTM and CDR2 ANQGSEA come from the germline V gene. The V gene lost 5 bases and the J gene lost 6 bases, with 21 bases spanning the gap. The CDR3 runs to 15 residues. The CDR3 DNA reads TGCAGCGTTTCGCGGACAGACTTGGGTCCGGATACGCAGTATTTT. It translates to CSVSRTDLGPDTQYF.

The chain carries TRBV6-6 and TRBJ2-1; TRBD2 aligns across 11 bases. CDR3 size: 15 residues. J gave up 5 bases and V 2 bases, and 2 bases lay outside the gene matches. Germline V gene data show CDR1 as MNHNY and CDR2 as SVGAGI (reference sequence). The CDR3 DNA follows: TGTGCCAGCAGTTACGGACTAGCGGGTGACAATGAGCAGTTCTTC. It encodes CASSYGLAGDNEQFF.

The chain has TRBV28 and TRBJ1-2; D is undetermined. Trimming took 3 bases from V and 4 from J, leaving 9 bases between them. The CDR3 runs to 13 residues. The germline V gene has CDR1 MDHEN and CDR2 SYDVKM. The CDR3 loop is CASSFEGSYGYTF. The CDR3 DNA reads TGTGCCAGCAGTTTTGAGGGATCCTATGGCTACACCTTC.

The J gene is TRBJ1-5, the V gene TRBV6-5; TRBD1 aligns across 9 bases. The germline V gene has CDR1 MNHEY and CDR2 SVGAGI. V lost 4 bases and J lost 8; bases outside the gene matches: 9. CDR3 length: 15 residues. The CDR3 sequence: CASSSSGTGYEPQHF. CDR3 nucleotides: TGTGCCAGCAGTTCCTCTGGGACAGGGTACGAGCCCCAGCATTTT.

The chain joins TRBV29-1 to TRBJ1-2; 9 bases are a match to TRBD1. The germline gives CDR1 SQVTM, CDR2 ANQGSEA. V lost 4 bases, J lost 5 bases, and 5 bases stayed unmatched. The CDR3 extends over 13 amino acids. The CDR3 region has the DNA TGCAGCGTTGTAGGACAGGGGCGGTATGGCTACACCTTC. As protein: CSVVGQGRYGYTF.

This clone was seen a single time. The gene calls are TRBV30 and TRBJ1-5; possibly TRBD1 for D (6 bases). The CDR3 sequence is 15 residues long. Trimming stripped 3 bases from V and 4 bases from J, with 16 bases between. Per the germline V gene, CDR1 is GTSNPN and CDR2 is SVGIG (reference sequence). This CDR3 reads CAWSPAGVRNQPQHF. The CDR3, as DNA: TGTGCCTGGAGCCCGGCAGGGGTGCGGAATCAGCCCCAGCATTTT.

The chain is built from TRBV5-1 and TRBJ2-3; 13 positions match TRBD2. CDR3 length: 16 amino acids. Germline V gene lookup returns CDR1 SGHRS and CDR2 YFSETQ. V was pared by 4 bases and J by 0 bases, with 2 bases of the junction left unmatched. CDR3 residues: CASSPGLAGSTDTQYF. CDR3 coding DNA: TGCGCCAGCAGCCCGGGACTAGCGGGGAGCACAGATACGCAGTATTTT.

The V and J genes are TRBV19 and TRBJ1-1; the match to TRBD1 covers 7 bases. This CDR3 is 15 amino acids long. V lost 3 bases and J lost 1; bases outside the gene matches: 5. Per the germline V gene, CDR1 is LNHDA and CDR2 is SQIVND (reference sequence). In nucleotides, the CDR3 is TGTGCCAGTAGTATCAGGACAGGACAGAACACTGAAGCTTTCTTT. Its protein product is CASSIRTGQNTEAFF. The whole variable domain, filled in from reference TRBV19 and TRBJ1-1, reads DGGITQSPKYLFRKEGQNVTLSCEQNLNHDAMYWYRQDPGQGLRLIYYSQIVNDFQKGDIAEGYSVSREKKESFPLTVTSAQKNPTAFYLCASSIRTGQNTEAFFGQGTRLTVV.

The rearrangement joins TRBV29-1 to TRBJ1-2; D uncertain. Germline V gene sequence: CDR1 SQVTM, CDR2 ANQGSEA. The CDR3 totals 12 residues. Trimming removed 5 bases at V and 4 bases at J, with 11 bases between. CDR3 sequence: CSVRQAGYGYTF. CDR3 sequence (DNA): TGCAGCGTTCGGCAGGCTGGCTATGGCTACACCTTC.